A selection of T cell receptor beta chains follows, all from one sample in a study of control samples from healthy donors and cancer patients. Profiled with immunoSEQ multiplex PCR; TCRdb holds only in-frame clones, not every one. The data show 150,000 or so clones, 93% seen once. Sequences were obtained from blood. Source of these receptors: a young man in good health. Both conserved end residues are part of each CDR3. A D gene is named only where the DNA matches it firmly. Clone size, where shown, is once, few, many, or a class for clones that have expanded.

J,length,D,V,size,CDR3,DNA
TRBJ1-1,13,NA,TRBV5-6,NA,CASSLQGNTEAFF,TGTGCCAGCAGCTTGCAGGGTAACACTGAAGCTTTCTTT
TRBJ1-6,14,NA,TRBV28,NA,CASSPSKGHSSLHF,TGTGCCAGCAGTCCCTCAAAGGGACATTCATCCCTCCACTTT
TRBJ1-6,17,TRBD1,TRBV7-9,NA,CASSFTNSGGINSPLHF,TGTGCCAGCAGCTTCACCAACTCAGGGGGAATTAATTCACCCCTCCACTTT
TRBJ1-5,14,NA,TRBV19,NA,CASSILDRGEPQHF,TGTGCCAGTAGTATACTGGACCGAGGGGAGCCCCAGCATTTT
TRBJ2-3,16,NA,TRBV11-3,NA,CASSFRGAGGTDTQYF,TGTGCCAGCAGCTTCCGAGGGGCAGGGGGCACAGATACGCAGTATTTT
TRBJ1-2,13,NA,TRBV7-2,NA,CASSQSSNYGYTF,TGTGCCAGCAGCCAGAGTTCTAACTATGGCTACACCTTC
TRBJ1-2,11,NA,TRBV28,NA,CASEGNYGYTF,TGTGCCAGCGAGGGGAACTATGGCTACACCTTC
TRBJ1-1,15,NA,TRBV19,NA,CASTATGWGNTEAFF,TGTGCCAGTACCGCGACAGGATGGGGAAACACTGAAGCTTTCTTT
TRBJ2-1,16,TRBD2,TRBV11-3,NA,CASSTRTSGFYNEQFF,TGTGCCAGCAGCACCAGGACTAGCGGTTTTTACAATGAGCAGTTCTTC
TRBJ2-1,18,NA,TRBV5-1,NA,CASSCRWERSRGGGEQFF,TGCGCCAGCAGCTGCCGGTGGGAGCGGAGCAGGGGGGGAGGCGAGCAGTTCTTC
TRBJ2-7,13,TRBD1,TRBV7-6,NA,CASSPRQGYEQYF,TGTGCCAGCAGCCCCCGACAGGGGTACGAGCAGTACTTC
TRBJ1-1,14,TRBD1,TRBV2,NA,CAILPDRGATEAFF,TGTGCCATCCTGCCGGACAGGGGAGCCACTGAAGCTTTCTTT
TRBJ2-7,15,TRBD1,TRBV6-1,NA,CASSEGTGAHPEQYF,TGTGCCAGCAGTGAAGGGACAGGGGCTCACCCGGAGCAGTACTTC
TRBJ2-3,16,NA,TRBV5-1,NA,CASSLGGRADTDTQYF,TGCGCCAGCAGCTTGGGTGGGCGGGCCGACACAGATACGCAGTATTTT
TRBJ2-7,14,NA,TRBV5-4,NA,CASSPGFGQYEQYF,TGTGCCAGCAGCCCCGGCTTCGGTCAGTACGAGCAGTACTTC
TRBJ2-7,12,TRBD2,TRBV3-1/TRBV3-2,NA,CASSSTSLEQYF,TGTGCCAGCAGCTCGACTAGCCTCGAGCAGTACTTC
TRBJ1-3,17,TRBD1,TRBV9,NA,CASSFRTGGNSGNTIYF,TGTGCCAGCAGCTTCCGGACAGGGGGAAACTCTGGAAACACCATATATTTT
TRBJ1-1,14,TRBD1,TRBV6-4,many,CASSPGTGSTEAFF,TGTGCCAGCAGTCCCGGGACAGGGAGCACTGAAGCTTTCTTT
TRBJ2-7,14,NA,TRBV9,NA,CASSVLSSGDEQYF,TGTGCCAGCAGCGTACTTTCCTCGGGAGACGAGCAGTACTTC
TRBJ2-1,17,TRBD2,TRBV9,NA,CASKRLAGEGSYNEQFF,TGTGCCAGCAAGAGACTAGCGGGGGAAGGGTCCTACAATGAGCAGTTCTTC
TRBJ1-2,14,NA,TRBV30,NA,CAWSFPDYNYGYTF,TGTGCCTGGAGTTTCCCGGATTATAACTATGGCTACACCTTC
TRBJ1-2,14,NA,TRBV28,NA,CASSLSGPVYGYTF,TGTGCCAGCAGTTTATCAGGGCCCGTCTATGGCTACACCTTC
TRBJ1-3,16,NA,TRBV7-9,NA,CASSQRGGDSGNTIYF,TGTGCCAGCAGCCAAAGAGGAGGGGACTCTGGAAACACCATATATTTT
TRBJ2-5,15,NA,TRBV6-5,NA,CASSDSGLSLETQYF,TGTGCCAGCAGCGACTCCGGACTCTCCCTGGAGACCCAGTACTTC
TRBJ1-5,16,NA,TRBV6-2/TRBV6-3,NA,CASSYSYRGQGQPQHF,TGTGCCAGCAGTTACTCTTACCGGGGGCAGGGTCAGCCCCAGCATTTT
TRBJ1-2,16,TRBD1,TRBV18,NA,CASSSETGSANYGYTF,TGTGCCAGCTCATCAGAGACAGGGTCAGCTAACTATGGCTACACCTTC
TRBJ1-5,14,NA,TRBV30,NA,CAWSKQGGGQPQHF,TGTGCCTGGAGTAAACAGGGTGGCGGTCAGCCCCAGCATTTT
TRBJ1-4,15,NA,TRBV11-2,NA,CASSTYTMGNGKLFF,TGTGCCAGCAGCACCTATACCATGGGAAATGGAAAACTGTTTTTT
TRBJ1-5,16,TRBD1,TRBV5-4,few,CASSLTGASSNQPQHF,TGTGCCAGCAGCTTGACAGGGGCGAGTAGCAATCAGCCCCAGCATTTT